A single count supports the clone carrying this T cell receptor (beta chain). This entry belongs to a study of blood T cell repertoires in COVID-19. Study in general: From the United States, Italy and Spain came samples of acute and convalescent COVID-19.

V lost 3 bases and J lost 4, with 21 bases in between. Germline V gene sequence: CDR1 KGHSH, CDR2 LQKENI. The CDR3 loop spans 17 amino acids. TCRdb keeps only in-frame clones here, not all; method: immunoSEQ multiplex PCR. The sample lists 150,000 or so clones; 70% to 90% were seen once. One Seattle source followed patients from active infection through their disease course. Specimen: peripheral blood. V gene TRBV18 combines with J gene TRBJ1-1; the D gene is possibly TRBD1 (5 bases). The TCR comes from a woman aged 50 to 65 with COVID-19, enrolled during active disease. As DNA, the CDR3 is TGTGCCAGCTCACCCCCCGCTGCGGGGGTTCAGCGCACTGAAGCTTTCTTT. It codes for CASSPPAAGVQRTEAFF. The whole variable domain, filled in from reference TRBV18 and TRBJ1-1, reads NAGVMQNPRHLVRRRGQEARLRCSPMKGHSHVYWYRQLPEEGLKFMVYLQKENIIDESGMPKERFSAEFPKEGPSILRIQQVVRGDSAAYFCASSPPAAGVQRTEAFFGQGTRLTVV.